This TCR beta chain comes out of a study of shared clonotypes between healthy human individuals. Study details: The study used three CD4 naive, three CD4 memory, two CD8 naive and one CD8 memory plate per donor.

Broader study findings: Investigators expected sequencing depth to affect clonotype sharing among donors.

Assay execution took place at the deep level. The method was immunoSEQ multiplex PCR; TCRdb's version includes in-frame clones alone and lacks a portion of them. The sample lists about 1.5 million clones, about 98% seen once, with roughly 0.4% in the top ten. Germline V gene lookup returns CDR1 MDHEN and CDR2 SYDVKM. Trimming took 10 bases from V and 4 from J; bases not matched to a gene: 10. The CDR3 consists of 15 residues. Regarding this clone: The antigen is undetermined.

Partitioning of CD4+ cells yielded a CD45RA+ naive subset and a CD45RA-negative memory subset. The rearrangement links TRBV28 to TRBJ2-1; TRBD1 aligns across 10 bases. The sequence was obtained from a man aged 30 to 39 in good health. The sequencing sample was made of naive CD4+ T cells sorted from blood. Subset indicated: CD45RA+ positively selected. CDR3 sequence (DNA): TGTGCCACCCTCGACCGGGACAGGGGATACAATGAGCAGTTCTTC. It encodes CATLDRDRGYNEQFF. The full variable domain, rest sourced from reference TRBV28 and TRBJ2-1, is DVKVTQSSRYLVKRTGEKVFLECVQDMDHENMFWYRQDPGLGLRLIYFSYDVKMKEKGDIPEGYSVSREKKERFSLILESASTNQTSMYLCATLDRDRGYNEQFFGPGTRLTVL.